Listed here are 9 T cell receptor beta chains from one sample, sequenced in a study of T cells after yellow fever vaccination. MiXCR was run by TCRdb on the 5' RACE reads, yielding one entry per CDR3 protein. This repertoire shows about 68,000 distinct CDR3 sequences, 6.5% found once; its top ten account for about 39%. The sample in question was CD8+ T cells sorted from PBMCs, obtained roughly 47 days after the first yellow fever vaccination. Receptor source: a man between 18 and 35 years old who received the YFV17D yellow fever vaccine.

This clonotype was observed at least ten times. This rearrangement joins TRBV24-1 to TRBJ2-5; 8 bases agree with TRBD2. The CDR3 is 15 residues long. Germline V lookup: CDR1 KGHDR, CDR2 SFDVKD. Trimming removed 6 bases from V and 4 bases from J; junction bases left unmatched: 9. CDR3 region: CATSPGGVRVETQYF. CDR3 bases: TGTGCCACCAGTCCCGGGGGGGTTAGGGTAGAGACCCAGTACTTC.

In its sample, this clonotype was seen many times. The J gene is TRBJ1-5, the V gene TRBV10-3; 7 nucleotides match TRBD1. Per germline, CDR1 ENHRY and CDR2 SYGVKD. This CDR3 region has 14 residues. Trimming removed 2 bases from V and 6 bases from J; junction bases left unmatched: 4. The CDR3 DNA reads TGTGCCATCAGTGAGGACAGGGAGAGTCAGCCCCAGCATTTT. This sequence encodes CAISEDRESQPQHF.

This clonotype has just a few counts. At one of its ends the junction is not consistent with the germline gene, which may arise from a read error. The chain combines TRBV19 with TRBJ2-2, with D perhaps TRBD2 (6 bases). Germline lookup yields CDR1 LNHDA and CDR2 SQIVND (reference sequence). This CDR3 contains 13 residues. The CDR3 loop reads CASSIADNGELFF. CDR3 DNA sequence: TGTGCCAGTAGCATAGCGGACAACGGGGAGCTGTTTTTT.

This clonotype was detected ten times or more. The chain combines TRBV20-1 with TRBJ2-7, with TRBD2 matching 11 bases. The V and J ends lost 3 bases and 3 bases, in that order; junction bases with no gene match: 4. The length of the CDR3 is 14 residues. CDR1 and CDR2 (germline): DFQATT, SNEGSKA (reference sequence). As DNA, the CDR3 is TGCAGTGCTAGTAGTCTAGCGGGGGGCTACGAGCAGTACTTC. Translation gives CSASSLAGGYEQYF.

The table lists this clonotype with many counts. This chain links TRBV7-6 with TRBJ2-1, with TRBD1 as a possible D gene (6 bases). This CDR3 has 15 residues. Trimming took off 5 bases at V and 0 bases at J, with 11 bases between the two ends. Per the germline V gene, CDR1 is SGHVS and CDR2 is FNYEAQ. The CDR3: CASSRQVSSYNEQFF. For the CDR3, the DNA is TGTGCCAGCAGCCGACAGGTTAGCTCCTACAATGAGCAGTTCTTC.

The rearrangement joins TRBV5-6 to TRBJ2-3, with a tentative D call TRBD2 (5 bases). The CDR3 is 16 residues long. V lost 0 bases and J 0 bases, leaving 11 bases between the germline ends. Germline loops: CDR1 SGHDT, CDR2 YYEEEE. The CDR3 nucleotides read TGTGCCAGCAGCTTGGCCTGGAGCGGCAGCACAGATACGCAGTATTTT. Its translation is CASSLAWSGSTDTQYF.

The chain has TRBV30 and TRBJ2-1; maybe TRBD2 (5 bases). From germline, CDR1 is GTSNPN and CDR2 SVGIG (reference sequence). V dropped 3 bases and J dropped 4 bases, with 16 bases sitting between them. This CDR3 comprises 15 residues. The CDR3 DNA reads as TGTGCCTGGAGGGAGGACTCCTCTGGATACAATGAGCAGTTCTTC. Its protein is CAWREDSSGYNEQFF.

This clonotype was counted ten times or more. The rearrangement joins TRBV7-8 to TRBJ2-7, with D possibly TRBD1 on 6 matching bases. The CDR3 sequence is 15 residues long. Germline V gene sequence: CDR1 SGHVS, CDR2 FQNEAQ. The germline V and J ends were trimmed by 5 bases and 0 bases, with 14 bases remaining between them. The CDR3 region is CASSQHQGPSYEQYF. CDR3 nucleotides: TGTGCCAGCAGCCAGCACCAGGGGCCCTCCTACGAGCAGTACTTC. The full variable domain, its missing parts supplied by reference TRBV7-8 and TRBJ2-7, is GAGVSQSPRYKVAKRGQDVALRCDPISGHVSLFWYQQALGQGPEFLTYFQNEAQLDKSGLPSDRFFAERPEGSVSTLKIQRTQQEDSAVYLCASSQHQGPSYEQYFGPGTRLTVT.

V is TRBV6-1 and J is TRBJ2-7, with D possibly TRBD1 on 5 matching bases. Germline V gene data show CDR1 as MNHNS and CDR2 as SASEGT. There are 13 residues in the CDR3. Trimming pared 5 bases from V and 3 bases from J, leaving 11 bases between. The CDR3 reads CASSLSRVYEQYF. The CDR3 nucleotides read TGTGCCAGCAGTCTGTCCAGGGTCTACGAGCAGTACTTC.